What follows describes a single T cell receptor (beta chain). Its antigen is undetermined. This sample is drawn from a study of shared clonotypes between healthy human individuals. On the study more broadly: Researchers assigned three CD4 naive, three CD4 memory, two CD8 naive and one CD8 memory plate to each donor.

CD45RO-negative cells were positively selected for CCR7, leaving out terminally differentiated effector memory CD45RA+ cells. The CDR3 has 16 residues. CDR1 and CDR2 from the germline V gene are LNHNV and YYDKDF (reference sequence). The ends were cut back, 0 bases at V and 4 bases at J, with 14 bases in the middle. Overall study results and limits: Relative to their counterparts shared across all four donors, non-shared clonotypes exhibited diminished generation probabilities.

Produced via immunoSEQ multiplex PCR; TCRdb's table is partial and in-frame only. Of hundreds of thousands of clones detected, about 95% appear once; the ten largest clones hold 0.11%. Material for sequencing was naive CD8+ T cells sorted from blood. This chain joins TRBV15 and TRBJ2-3; tentative D call: TRBD1 (6 bases). This TCR came from a woman aged 25 to 39 in good health. The CDR3 region is CATSRDRTVLPDTQYF. CDR3 nucleotides: TGTGCCACCAGCAGAGATAGGACAGTTCTTCCAGATACGCAGTATTTT. Looking up the rest from reference TRBV15 and TRBJ2-3 gives the full variable domain: DAMVIQNPRYQVTQFGKPVTLSCSQTLNHNVMYWYQQKSSQAPKLLFHYYDKDFNNEADTPDNFQSRRPNTSFCFLDIRSPGLGDTAMYLCATSRDRTVLPDTQYFGPGTRLTVL.